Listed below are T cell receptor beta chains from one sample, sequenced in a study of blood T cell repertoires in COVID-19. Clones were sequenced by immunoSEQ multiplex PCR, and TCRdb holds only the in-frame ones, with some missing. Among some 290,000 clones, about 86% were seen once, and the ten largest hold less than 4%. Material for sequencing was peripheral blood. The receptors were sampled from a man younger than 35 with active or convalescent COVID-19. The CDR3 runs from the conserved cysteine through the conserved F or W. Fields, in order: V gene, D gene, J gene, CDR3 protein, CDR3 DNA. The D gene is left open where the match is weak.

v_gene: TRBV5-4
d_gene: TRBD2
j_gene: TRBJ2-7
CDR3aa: CASSLAAGGSYEQYF
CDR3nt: TGTGCCAGCAGCTTGGCGGCGGGGGGCTCATACGAGCAGTACTTC

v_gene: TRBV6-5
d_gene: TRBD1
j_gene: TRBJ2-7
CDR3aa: CAAGTRGQGYEQYF
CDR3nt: TGTGCCGCAGGGACAAGAGGACAGGGTTACGAGCAGTACTTC

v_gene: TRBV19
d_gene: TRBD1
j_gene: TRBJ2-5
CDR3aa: CASSIIRTGGETQYF
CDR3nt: TGTGCCAGTAGTATTATAAGGACAGGGGGTGAGACCCAGTACTTC

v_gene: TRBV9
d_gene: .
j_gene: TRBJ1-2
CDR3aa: CASSADTYGYTF
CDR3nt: TGTGCCAGCAGCGCAGACACCTATGGCTACACCTTC

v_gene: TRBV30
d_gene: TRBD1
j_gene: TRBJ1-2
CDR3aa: CAWRNRQGQGYGYTF
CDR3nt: TGTGCCTGGAGGAATCGACAGGGCCAAGGCTATGGCTACACCTTC

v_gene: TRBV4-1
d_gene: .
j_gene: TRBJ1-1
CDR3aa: CASRLQAGGTEAFF
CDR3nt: TGCGCCAGCAGGCTACAGGCCGGGGGCACTGAAGCTTTCTTT

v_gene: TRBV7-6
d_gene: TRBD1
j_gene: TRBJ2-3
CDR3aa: CASSLISGQTDTQYF
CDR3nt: TGTGCCAGCAGCTTAATCTCGGGACAGACAGATACGCAGTATTTT

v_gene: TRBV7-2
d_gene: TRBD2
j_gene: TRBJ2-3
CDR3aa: CASSSFPGLAGGGDTQYF
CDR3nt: TGTGCCAGCAGCTCGTTTCCGGGACTAGCGGGAGGTGGAGATACGCAGTATTTT

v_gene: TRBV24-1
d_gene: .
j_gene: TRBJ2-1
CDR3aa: CATSAPGVYNEQFF
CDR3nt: TGTGCCACCAGTGCCCCGGGGGTTTACAATGAGCAGTTCTTC

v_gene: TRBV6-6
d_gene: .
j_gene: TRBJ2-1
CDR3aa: CASSYGGSLGTEQFF
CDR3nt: TGTGCCAGCAGTTACGGAGGGAGCCTAGGGACTGAGCAGTTCTTC

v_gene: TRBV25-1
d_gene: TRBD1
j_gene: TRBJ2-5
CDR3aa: CASSVSSGQGGETQYF
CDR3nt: TGTGCCAGCAGTGTCAGCTCGGGACAGGGTGGTGAGACCCAGTACTTC

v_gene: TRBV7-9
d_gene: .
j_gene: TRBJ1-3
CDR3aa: CASSPTGGSGNTIYF
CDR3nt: TGTGCCAGCAGCCCAACGGGTGGGTCTGGAAACACCATATATTTT

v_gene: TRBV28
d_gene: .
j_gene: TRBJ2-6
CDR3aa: CASSSGQTGANVLTF
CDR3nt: TGTGCCAGCAGTTCCGGACAGACTGGGGCCAACGTCCTGACTTTC

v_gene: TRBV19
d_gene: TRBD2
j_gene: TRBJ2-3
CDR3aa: CASSITSGIADTQYF
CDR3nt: TGTGCCAGTAGTATAACTAGCGGGATCGCAGATACGCAGTATTTT

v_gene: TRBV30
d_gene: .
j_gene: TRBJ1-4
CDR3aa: CAWSSQASTNEKLFF
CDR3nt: TGTGCCTGGAGTTCGCAGGCTTCGACTAATGAAAAACTGTTTTTT

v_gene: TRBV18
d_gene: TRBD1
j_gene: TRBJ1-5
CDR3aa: CASSQPGQTQPQHF
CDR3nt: TGTGCCAGCTCACAACCGGGACAGACCCAGCCCCAGCATTTT

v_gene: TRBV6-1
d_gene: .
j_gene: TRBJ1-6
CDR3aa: CASSELAPLHF
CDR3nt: TGTGCCAGCAGTGAATTAGCACCCCTCCACTTT

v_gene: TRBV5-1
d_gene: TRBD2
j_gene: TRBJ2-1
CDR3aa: CASRPTSGGYNEQFF
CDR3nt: TGCGCCAGCAGACCGACTAGCGGGGGCTACAATGAGCAGTTCTTC

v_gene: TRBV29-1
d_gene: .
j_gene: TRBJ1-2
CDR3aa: CSVYRQNGYTF
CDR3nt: TGCAGCGTTTACAGGCAGAATGGCTACACCTTC

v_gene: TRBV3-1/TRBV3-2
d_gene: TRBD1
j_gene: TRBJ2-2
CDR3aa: CASSQDKGTALTGELFF
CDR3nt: TGTGCCAGCAGCCAAGATAAGGGGACAGCCCTCACCGGGGAGCTGTTTTTT